This passage covers 29 T cell receptor beta chains from one sample sequenced in a study of technical replicates of blood from four donors. Some clones are missing from TCRdb's copy, which holds only in-frame ones; the method was immunoSEQ multiplex PCR. The sample lists tens of thousands of clones, roughly nine tenths seen once, with around 4.6% in the top ten. The sequencing sample was made of PBMCs. The receptor set was obtained from a human donor in good health. Some clones in this sample may be carry-over from other donors' samples.

The chain is built from TRBV4-1 and TRBJ2-3, with D perhaps matching TRBD1 (6 bases). Per the germline V gene, CDR1 is MGHRA and CDR2 is YSYEKL. The CDR3 sequence is 17 residues long. V gave up 3 bases and J gave up 1 base, with 17 bases separating them. The DNA for the CDR3 is TGCGCCAGCAGCCAGCTACAGGGAACTGGTGGCACAGATACGCAGTATTTT. It yields the protein CASSQLQGTGGTDTQYF.

The chain recombines TRBV6-4 with TRBJ1-2; D call uncertain. This CDR3 has 15 residues. V lost 2 bases, J lost 2 bases, and 12 bases lay in between. CDR1 is MRHNA and CDR2 is SNTAGT in the germline V gene. CDR3 bases: TGTGCCAGCAGTGACGACGGTGTGACAAACTATGGCTACACCTTC. Protein sequence: CASSDDGVTNYGYTF.

The chain is built from TRBV30 and TRBJ2-2; no firm D call. The CDR3 consists of 13 residues. Deletions cut 5 bases from V and 2 bases from J, with 9 bases between. Germline CDR1 reads GTSNPN; CDR2 reads SVGIG (reference sequence). CDR3: CAWGPPNTGELFF. Written as DNA, the CDR3 is TGTGCCTGGGGCCCTCCTAACACCGGGGAGCTGTTTTTT.

V is TRBV11-1 and J is TRBJ2-5; 7 nucleotides match TRBD1. The CDR3 contains 15 residues. Germline V CDR1 and CDR2: SGHAT, FQDESV (reference sequence). J lost 2 bases, V lost 6 bases, and 9 bases had no gene match. In DNA, the CDR3 is TGTGCCAGCAGTCTTGAGGGGGCTAAACAAGAGACCCAGTACTTC. This encodes CASSLEGAKQETQYF.

The rearrangement uses TRBV5-1 and TRBJ2-2; tentative D call: TRBD2 (5 bases). The germline V and J ends were trimmed by 0 bases and 7 bases, with 13 bases remaining between them. CDR1 and CDR2 (germline): SGHRS, YFSETQ. The CDR3 covers 15 residues. The CDR3: CASSLGLGLSGELFF. The CDR3 region has the DNA TGCGCCAGCAGCTTGGGACTTGGACTGAGCGGGGAGCTGTTTTTT.

The rearrangement joins TRBV6-5 to TRBJ2-6; D unresolved. Germline V gene lookup returns CDR1 MNHEY and CDR2 SVGAGI. V dropped 1 base and J dropped 0 bases, with 7 bases sitting between them. The CDR3 is made up of 16 amino acids. CDR3 DNA sequence: TGTGCCAGCAGTTACTTCTCGTTCTCTGGGGCCAACGTCCTGACTTTC. Translated: CASSYFSFSGANVLTF.

The chain joins TRBV7-9 to TRBJ2-7; 11 bases agree with TRBD1. This CDR3 spans 14 amino acids. The V gene's germline CDR1 is SEHNR and CDR2 FQNEAQ (reference sequence). V was clipped by 6 bases and J by 2 bases; unmatched bases: 3. CDR3 in amino acids: CASRPGQGAYEQYF. CDR3 sequence (DNA): TGTGCCAGCAGGCCGGGACAGGGGGCCTACGAGCAGTACTTC.

J is TRBJ1-1 and V is TRBV30, with a possible D match to TRBD1 (6 bases). V lost 4 bases and J 1 base, leaving 7 bases between the germline ends. The germline V gene encodes CDR1 GTSNPN and CDR2 SVGIG (reference sequence). The CDR3 spans 12 residues. The CDR3 DNA follows: TGTGCCTGGAAAGGGGGGAACACTGAAGCTTTCTTT. Its translation is CAWKGGNTEAFF.

Here the CDR3 reads CASSLSQGNSYEQYF. The CDR3 nucleotides read TGTGCCAGCAGTTTATCGCAGGGAAACTCCTACGAGCAGTACTTC. The V gene is TRBV27, the J gene TRBJ2-7; tentative D call: TRBD1 (5 bases). Germline V gene sequence: CDR1 MNHEY, CDR2 SMNVEV (reference sequence). V lost 0 bases, J lost 0 bases, and 9 bases lay in between. The CDR3 has 15 residues.

The chain employs TRBV6-6 and TRBJ2-2; 9 nucleotides align to TRBD2. CDR3 length equals 13 residues. Per the germline V gene, CDR1 is MNHNY and CDR2 is SVGAGI (reference sequence). Trimming cost V 8 bases and J 5 bases; bases outside gene matches: 3. The CDR3 DNA is TGTGCCAGCTCGCGGGAGGGGACCGGGGAGCTGTTTTTT. This encodes CASSREGTGELFF.

This clone is a singleton in its sample. V gene TRBV4-2 combines with J gene TRBJ2-1; D may be TRBD2 (5 bases). The germline V gene encodes CDR1 LGHNA and CDR2 YNFKEQ. CDR3 length: 15 residues. The V end lost 0 bases, the J end lost 4 bases, and 10 bases lay between the germline ends. The CDR3 protein is CASSQDWRAYNEQFF. In nucleotides, the CDR3 is TGTGCCAGCAGCCAAGATTGGCGGGCATACAATGAGCAGTTCTTC.

The V and J genes are TRBV2 and TRBJ2-3; 12 nucleotides line up with TRBD2. This CDR3 is built from 15 residues. The trim removed 6 bases at V and 4 bases at J, leaving 5 bases unmatched. Germline-derived CDR1 and CDR2 are SNHLY and FYNNEI. CDR3 bases: TGTGCCAGCAGGCCGACTAGCGGGGGTGCAGATACGCAGTATTTT. It specifies CASRPTSGGADTQYF.

This clone was observed once. This CDR3 is CASRLGASGDNEQFF. The CDR3 coding sequence is TGTGCCAGCCGCCTGGGGGCTAGCGGGGACAATGAGCAGTTCTTC. This rearrangement joins TRBV21-1 to TRBJ2-1; whether TRBD2, the table's D call, matches the DNA was not checked. TRBV21-1 corresponds to a pseudogene. The CDR3 spans 15 residues.

The gene calls are TRBV14 and TRBJ1-3; 12 bases agree with TRBD1. J was trimmed by 4 bases and V by 5 bases; bases with no gene match: 3. The CDR3 covers 15 residues. The germline gives CDR1 SGHDN, CDR2 FVKESK. The CDR3 DNA reads as TGTGCCAGCAGCGCGGGACAGGGGGCCGGAAACACCATATATTTT. It specifies CASSAGQGAGNTIYF.

This clone was seen only once. The CDR3 region has the DNA TGCGCCAGCAGCCAGGCCTCACGACCGACTAGCGGGAGTAGCACAGATACGCAGTATTTT. Translating it yields CASSQASRPTSGSSTDTQYF. The chain links TRBV4-1 to TRBJ2-3; 12 bases are a match to TRBD2. V dropped 3 bases and J dropped 0; count of bases not matched to a gene: 13. Germline V lookup: CDR1 MGHRA, CDR2 YSYEKL. The CDR3 runs 20 residues.

The gene calls are TRBV28 and TRBJ1-5; the D gene is possibly TRBD1 (6 bases). The germline V gene encodes CDR1 MDHEN and CDR2 SYDVKM. Between the trimmed V and J ends, which lost 6 bases and 2 bases, there was a span of 17 bases. This CDR3 comprises 16 residues. The DNA of the CDR3 is TGTGCCAGCAGCGACCCACAGGGTCCGGGCAATCAGCCCCAGCATTTT. Its protein is CASSDPQGPGNQPQHF.

V usage is TRBV5-1 and J usage is TRBJ1-1, with TRBD1 identical over 9 bases. The germline V gene has CDR1 SGHRS and CDR2 YFSETQ. This CDR3 is 16 amino acids long. With V trimmed by 6 bases and J by 3 bases, 12 bases remained unmatched. The CDR3 sequence is CASTKGDRAGDTEAFF. CDR3 in DNA: TGCGCCAGCACCAAGGGGGACAGGGCCGGGGACACTGAAGCTTTCTTT.

This sequence joins TRBV5-6 and TRBJ2-3; D remains unclear. The CDR3 runs 14 residues. Looked up from germline, CDR1 is SGHDT and CDR2 is YYEEEE. Trimming cost V 5 bases and J 1 base, with 11 bases left between them. Here the CDR3 DNA reads TGTGCCAGCAGTTCCAGGTTTCGCACAGATACGCAGTATTTT. It is translated as CASSSRFRTDTQYF.

The genes are TRBV4-3 and TRBJ1-5, with D unclear. Germline V gene data show CDR1 as LGHNA and CDR2 as YSLEER. This CDR3 is built from 18 residues. V lost 0 bases and J lost 3, with 18 bases in between. The CDR3 DNA reads as TGCGCCAGCAGCCAAGACAAGCAAACGGCAGGCCTCAATCAGCCCCAGCATTTT. Translation gives CASSQDKQTAGLNQPQHF.

This sequence joins TRBV10-3 and TRBJ1-1, with D possibly matching TRBD1 (6 bases). V was cut by 11 bases and J by 5 bases, with 15 bases left in between. Germline V CDR1 and CDR2: ENHRY, SYGVKD. The CDR3 runs to 12 residues. CDR3 sequence (DNA): TGTGCCGTAAAACAGGGTAGTACTGAAGCTTTCTTT. Encoded protein: CAVKQGSTEAFF.

This chain connects TRBV5-1 to TRBJ1-2; TRBD1 matches 7 bases. V was pared by 0 bases and J by 0 bases, with 8 bases of the junction left unmatched. This CDR3 has 17 residues. CDR1 is SGHRS, CDR2 YFSETQ, per germline. The CDR3 nucleotides are TGCGCCAGCAGCTTGGGCCGCGGGACAGTTTCTAACTATGGCTACACCTTC. As protein: CASSLGRGTVSNYGYTF. The entire variable domain, with the rest obtained from reference TRBV5-1 and TRBJ1-2, is as follows: KAGVTQTPRYLIKTRGQQVTLSCSPISGHRSVSWYQQTPGQGLQFLFEYFSETQRNKGNFPGRFSGRQFSNSRSEMNVSTLELGDSALYLCASSLGRGTVSNYGYTFGSGTRLTVV.

This clone showed up just once. The rearrangement joins TRBV4-3 to TRBJ1-2; 9 bases are a match to TRBD1. Losses at the gene ends were 0 bases for V and 4 bases for J; bases not matched to a gene: 12. The CDR3 has 18 residues. Germline values: CDR1 LGHNA, CDR2 YSLEER. CDR3 in DNA: TGCGCCAGCAGCCAAGAAGGGACAGGGAGGGTCTCCCTCTATGGCTACACCTTC. It yields the protein CASSQEGTGRVSLYGYTF.

Regarding this clone: Other nucleotide sequences in the sample specify the same CDR3. This rearrangement joins TRBV5-1 to TRBJ1-5; D is perhaps TRBD1 (5 bases). CDR1 and CDR2 (germline): SGHRS, YFSETQ. This CDR3 spans 14 amino acids. Deletions cut 4 bases from V and 4 bases from J, with 12 bases between. Here the CDR3 reads CASSLSGGNQPQHF. The CDR3 DNA follows: TGCGCCAGCAGCCTAAGCGGGGGGAATCAGCCCCAGCATTTT.

CDR3 region: CASGGGRAGETQYF. The CDR3 DNA follows: TGTGCCAGCGGGGGCGGGAGGGCTGGAGAGACCCAGTACTTC. V and J are TRBV6-5 and TRBJ2-5; TRBD2 aligns across 9 bases. Germline lookup yields CDR1 MNHEY and CDR2 SVGAGI. The length of the CDR3 is 14 residues. After removal of 8 bases from V and 4 bases from J, the junction contained 8 bases not matched to a gene.

As DNA, the CDR3 is TGTGCCAGCAGCCTCGTCGGGACTAGCGTCTACAATGAGCAGTTCTTC. Translated, it gives CASSLVGTSVYNEQFF. This chain joins TRBV5-6 and TRBJ2-1; 10 bases match TRBD2. CDR1 and CDR2 from the germline V gene are SGHDT and YYEEEE. Unmatched junction bases numbered 7, after V lost 4 bases and J lost 3 bases. This CDR3 is built from 16 residues.

This chain connects TRBV11-3 to TRBJ2-1, with TRBD2 as a possible D gene (6 bases). The CDR3 is made up of 14 amino acids. The V gene lost 1 base and the J gene lost 5 bases, with 9 bases spanning the gap. Germline V CDR1 and CDR2: SGHNT, YENEEA. CDR3 DNA sequence: TGTGCCAGCAGCTTAGTAGCGGAAGACAATGAGCAGTTCTTC. Translating gives CASSLVAEDNEQFF.

This clone was picked up one time. This sequence joins TRBV25-1 and TRBJ1-6; a weak D match, TRBD1 (6 bases). V was cut by 5 bases and J by 3 bases, with 8 bases left in between. CDR3 length equals 14 residues. CDR1 and CDR2 (germline): MGHDK, SYGVNS. CDR3: CASSRTVYNSPLHF. CDR3 bases: TGTGCCAGCAGTCGGACAGTCTATAATTCACCCCTCCACTTT. The full variable domain, rest sourced from reference TRBV25-1 and TRBJ1-6, is EADIYQTPRYLVIGTGKKITLECSQTMGHDKMYWYQQDPGMELHLIHYSYGVNSTEKGDLSSESTVSRIRTEHFPLTLESARPSHTSQYLCASSRTVYNSPLHFGNGTRLTVT.

The count of this clone is one. The chain combines TRBV7-2 with TRBJ1-2; no firm D call. Germline CDR1 reads SGHTA; CDR2 reads FQGNSA. Between the trimmed V and J ends, which lost 2 bases and 0 bases, there was a span of 10 bases. This CDR3 spans 15 amino acids. CDR3 residues: CASSLSGFPNYGYTF. CDR3 bases: TGTGCCAGCAGCTTATCAGGATTCCCTAACTATGGCTACACCTTC.

This sequence joins TRBV5-6 and TRBJ1-2; TRBD1 might be the D (5 bases). The CDR3 extends over 13 amino acids. V was shortened by 5 bases and J by 8 bases, with 16 bases between the two germline ends. Germline CDR1 and CDR2: SGHDT and YYEEEE. Written as DNA, the CDR3 is TGTGCCAGCAGACCTGGCAGGGATGAAGGCTACACCTTC. Its translation: CASRPGRDEGYTF.